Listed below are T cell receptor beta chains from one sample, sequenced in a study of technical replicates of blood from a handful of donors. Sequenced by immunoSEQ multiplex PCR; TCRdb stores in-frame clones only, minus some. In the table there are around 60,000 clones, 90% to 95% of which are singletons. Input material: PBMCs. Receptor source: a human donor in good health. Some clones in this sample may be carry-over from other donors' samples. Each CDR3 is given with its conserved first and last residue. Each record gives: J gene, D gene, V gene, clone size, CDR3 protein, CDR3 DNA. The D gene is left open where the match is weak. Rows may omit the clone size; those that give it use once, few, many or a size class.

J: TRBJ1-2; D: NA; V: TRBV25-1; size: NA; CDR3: CASTGDLQGGYTF; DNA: TGTGCCAGCACCGGAGACCTCCAGGGGGGCTACACCTTC
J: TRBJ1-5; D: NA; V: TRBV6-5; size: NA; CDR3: CAASGGGHQPQHF; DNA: TGTGCCGCCTCCGGGGGGGGGCATCAGCCCCAGCATTTT
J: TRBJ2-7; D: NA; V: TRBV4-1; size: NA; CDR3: CASSQILEYEQYF; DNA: TGCGCCAGCAGCCAGATACTAGAATACGAGCAGTACTTC
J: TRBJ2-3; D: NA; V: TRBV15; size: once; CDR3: CATSRDSVVLIDTQYF; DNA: TGTGCCACCAGCAGAGATAGCGTAGTATTGATAGATACGCAGTATTTT
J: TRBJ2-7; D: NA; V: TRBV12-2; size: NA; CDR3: CASLLPSTSGDSSYEQYF; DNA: TGTGCAAGTCTCCTCCCCTCGACTAGCGGGGATAGCTCCTACGAGCAGTACTTC
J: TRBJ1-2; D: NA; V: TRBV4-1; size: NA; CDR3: CASSQGSRVTGSYGYTF; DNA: TGCGCCAGCAGCCAAGGGTCCAGGGTTACGGGTTCGTATGGCTACACCTTC
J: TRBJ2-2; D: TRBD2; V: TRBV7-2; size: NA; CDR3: CASSLRGLAGTELFF; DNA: TGTGCCAGCAGCTTAAGGGGGCTAGCGGGAACGGAGCTGTTTTTT
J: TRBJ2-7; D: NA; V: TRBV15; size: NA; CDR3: CATRSTGTSGEQYF; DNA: TGTGCCACCAGATCGACAGGAACCTCCGGCGAGCAGTACTTC
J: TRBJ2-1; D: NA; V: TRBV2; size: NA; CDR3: CASNGAESSYNEQFF; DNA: TGTGCCAGCAACGGAGCGGAGAGCTCCTACAATGAGCAGTTCTTC
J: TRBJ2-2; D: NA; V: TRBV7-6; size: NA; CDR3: CASSLVGGNTGELFF; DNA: TGTGCCAGCAGCTTAGTCGGGGGGAACACCGGGGAGCTGTTTTTT
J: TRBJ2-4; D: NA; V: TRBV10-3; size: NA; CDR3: CAIRDSAKNIQYF; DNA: TGTGCCATCAGGGACTCAGCCAAAAACATTCAGTACTTC
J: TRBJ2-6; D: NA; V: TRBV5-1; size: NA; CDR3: CASSLAVAGANVLTF; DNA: TGCGCCAGCAGCTTGGCCGTTGCTGGGGCCAACGTCCTGACTTTC
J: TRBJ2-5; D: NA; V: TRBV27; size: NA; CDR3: CASSPTGYQETQYF; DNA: TGTGCCAGCAGTCCGACGGGGTACCAAGAGACCCAGTACTTC
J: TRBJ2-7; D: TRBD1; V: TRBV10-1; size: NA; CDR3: CASSEPRDRYEQYF; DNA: TGCGCCAGCAGTGAGCCCCGGGACAGGTACGAGCAGTACTTC
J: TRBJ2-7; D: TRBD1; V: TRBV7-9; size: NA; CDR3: CASSRAGTARGGEQYF; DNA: TGTGCCAGCAGCCGTGCTGGGACAGCAAGAGGGGGCGAGCAGTACTTC
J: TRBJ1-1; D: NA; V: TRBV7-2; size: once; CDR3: CASSLDRVGEAFF; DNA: TGTGCCAGCAGCTTAGACAGGGTCGGTGAAGCTTTCTTT
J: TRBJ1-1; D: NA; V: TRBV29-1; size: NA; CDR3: CQGYMNTEAFF; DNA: TGCCAGGGCTACATGAACACTGAAGCTTTCTTT
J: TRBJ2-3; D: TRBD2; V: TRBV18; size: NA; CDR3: CASSSSGGGPDTQYF; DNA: TGTGCCAGCTCATCTAGCGGGGGGGGGCCGGATACGCAGTATTTT
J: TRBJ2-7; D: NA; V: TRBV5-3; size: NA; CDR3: CATLTNLRVNEQYF; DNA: TGTGCCACCTTAACCAATCTCAGGGTCAACGAGCAGTACTTC
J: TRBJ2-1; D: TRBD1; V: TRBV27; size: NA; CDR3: CASSLSNRGAYNEQFF; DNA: TGTGCCAGCAGTTTATCGAACAGGGGAGCCTACAATGAGCAGTTCTTC
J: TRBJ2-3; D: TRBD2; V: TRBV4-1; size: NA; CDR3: CASSPPRAGVGTDTQYF; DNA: TGCGCCAGCAGCCCACCTAGGGCGGGAGTGGGGACAGATACGCAGTATTTT
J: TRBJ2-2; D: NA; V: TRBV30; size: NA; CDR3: CAWSVPGAGELFF; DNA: TGTGCCTGGAGTGTACCGGGAGCCGGGGAGCTGTTTTTT
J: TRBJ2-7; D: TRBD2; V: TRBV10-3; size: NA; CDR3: CATAFSGEGYEQYF; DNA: TGTGCCACCGCCTTCTCCGGGGAGGGCTACGAGCAGTACTTC
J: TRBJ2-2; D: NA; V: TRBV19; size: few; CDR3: CASSPGSPGELFF; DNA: TGTGCCAGTAGTCCAGGCAGTCCCGGGGAGCTGTTTTTT
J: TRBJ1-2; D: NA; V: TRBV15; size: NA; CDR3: CATSREQPSNYGYTF; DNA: TGTGCCACCAGCAGAGAACAGCCATCTAACTATGGCTACACCTTC
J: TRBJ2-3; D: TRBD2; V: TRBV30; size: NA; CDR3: CAWMPGRGLAPSF; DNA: TGTGCCTGGATGCCGGGCCGGGGACTAGCGCCTTCCTTT
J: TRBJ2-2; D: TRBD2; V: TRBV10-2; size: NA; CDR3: CAATESGGRTGELFF; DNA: TGCGCCGCCACTGAGTCGGGGGGGCGGACCGGGGAGCTGTTTTTT
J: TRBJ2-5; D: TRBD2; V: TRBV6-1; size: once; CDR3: CASRRSGGGQETQYF; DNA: TGTGCCAGCAGACGTAGCGGGGGGGGGCAAGAGACCCAGTACTTC
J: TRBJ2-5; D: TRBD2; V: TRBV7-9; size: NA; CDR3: CASSPSGRLGTQYF; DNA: TGTGCCAGCAGCCCCAGCGGGAGGTTAGGGACCCAGTACTTC
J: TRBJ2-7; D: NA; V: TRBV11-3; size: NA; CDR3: CASSLDRGIGAYEQYF; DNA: TGTGCCAGCAGCTTAGATCGCGGGATAGGGGCCTACGAGCAGTACTTC
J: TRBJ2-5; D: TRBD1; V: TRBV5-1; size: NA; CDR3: CASRTGGKETQYF; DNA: TGCGCCAGCAGGACAGGGGGCAAGGAGACCCAGTACTTC
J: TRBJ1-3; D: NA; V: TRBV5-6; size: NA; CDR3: CASSLAASGATIYF; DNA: TGTGCCAGCAGCTTGGCCGCCAGTGGGGCCACCATATATTTT
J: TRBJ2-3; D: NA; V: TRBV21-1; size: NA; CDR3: CASSKETFRAQYF; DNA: TGTGCCAGCAGCAAAGAGACCTTTCGGGCGCAGTATTTT
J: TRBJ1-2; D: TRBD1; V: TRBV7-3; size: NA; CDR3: CASSLGQGYGYTF; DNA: TGTGCCAGCAGTCTGGGACAGGGCTATGGCTACACCTTC
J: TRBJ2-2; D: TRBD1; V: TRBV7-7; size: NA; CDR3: CASSRDRGLGGELFF; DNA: TGTGCCAGCAGCCGGGACAGGGGGCTGGGCGGGGAGCTGTTTTTT
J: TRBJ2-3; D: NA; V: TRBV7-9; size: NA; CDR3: CASSFPLLMAGNTDTQYF; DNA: TGTGCCAGCAGCTTCCCCCTGTTGATGGCGGGAAACACAGATACGCAGTATTTT
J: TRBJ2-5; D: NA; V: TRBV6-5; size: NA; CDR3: CASRGSGGHQYF; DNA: TGTGCCAGCAGGGGCTCCGGGGGGCACCAGTACTTC
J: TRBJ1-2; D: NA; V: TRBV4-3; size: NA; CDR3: CASSQDLGTLRYYGYTF; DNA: TGCGCCAGCAGCCAAGATTTGGGCACCCTCCGGTACTATGGCTACACCTTC
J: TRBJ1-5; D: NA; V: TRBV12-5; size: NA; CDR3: CASGTTRLPQHF; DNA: TGTGCTAGTGGTACGACAAGGCTTCCCCAGCATTTT
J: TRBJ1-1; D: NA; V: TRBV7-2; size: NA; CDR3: CASSLVAGRAEAFF; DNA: TGTGCCAGCAGCTTAGTAGCGGGGAGAGCTGAAGCTTTCTTT
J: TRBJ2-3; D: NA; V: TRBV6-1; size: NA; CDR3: CASSDRGARSDTQYF; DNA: TGTGCCAGCAGTGACCGGGGAGCGAGGTCAGATACGCAGTATTTT
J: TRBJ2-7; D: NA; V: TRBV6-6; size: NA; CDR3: CASSYARVPYEQYF; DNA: TGTGCCAGCAGTTACGCGAGGGTCCCCTACGAGCAGTACTTC
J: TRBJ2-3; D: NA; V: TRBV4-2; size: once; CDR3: CASSQVGGPTQYF; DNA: TGTGCCAGCAGCCAAGTCGGCGGGCCAACGCAGTATTTT
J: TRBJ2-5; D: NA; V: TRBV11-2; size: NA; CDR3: CASSFGAIQETQYF; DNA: TGTGCCAGCAGCTTCGGAGCGATCCAAGAGACCCAGTACTTC
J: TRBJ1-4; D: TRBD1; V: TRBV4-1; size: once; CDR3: CASSQPGTGNEKLFF; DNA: TGCGCCAGCAGCCAACCCGGGACAGGTAATGAAAAACTGTTTTTT
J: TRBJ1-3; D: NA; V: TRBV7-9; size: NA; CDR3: CASSPLGLDTIYF; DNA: TGTGCCAGCAGCCCGCTCGGCCTAGACACCATATATTTT
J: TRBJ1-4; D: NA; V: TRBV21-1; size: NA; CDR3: CASSNGNRAQKEKLFF; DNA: TGTGCCAGCAGCAACGGGAACAGGGCTCAAAAGGAAAAACTGTTTTTT
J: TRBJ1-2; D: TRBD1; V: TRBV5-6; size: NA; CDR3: CASSDPGQNPYGYTF; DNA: TGTGCCAGCAGCGACCCGGGACAGAACCCCTATGGCTACACCTTC
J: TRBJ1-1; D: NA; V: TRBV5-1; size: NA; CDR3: CASSLRGGNTEAFF; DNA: TGCGCCAGCAGCTTGCGGGGGGGCAACACTGAAGCTTTCTTT
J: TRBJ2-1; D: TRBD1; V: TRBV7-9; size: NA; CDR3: CASSFRDRGVNEQFF; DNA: TGTGCCAGCAGCTTCCGGGACAGGGGGGTCAATGAGCAGTTCTTC
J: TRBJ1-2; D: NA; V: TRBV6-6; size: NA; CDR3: CASTQDSYGYTF; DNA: TGTGCCAGCACCCAAGACAGCTATGGCTACACCTTC
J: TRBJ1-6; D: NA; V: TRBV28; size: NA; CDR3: CASSPSPSYNSPLHF; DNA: TGTGCCAGCAGTCCGTCTCCCTCCTATAATTCACCCCTCCACTTT